Below are 11 T cell receptor beta chains sequenced from a single sample in a study of blood T cell repertoires in COVID-19. Produced via immunoSEQ multiplex PCR; TCRdb's table is partial and in-frame only. This table holds some 70,000 clones, roughly 82% found once. Sequencing was carried out using peripheral blood. These receptors were taken from a man in his 60s with acute or convalescent COVID-19.

The table lists this clone with a count of one. The chain is built from TRBV4-3 and TRBJ2-7; TRBD1 might be the D (6 bases). This CDR3 has 20 amino acids. V dropped 0 bases and J dropped 5 bases, with 29 bases sitting between them. CDR1 LGHNA and CDR2 YSLEER come from the germline V gene. The CDR3 DNA is TGCGCCAGCAGCCAAGAATGGGCCTGTGCTTGTCAGGGGTTGAGGGACGAGCAGTACGTC. This codes for CASSQEWACACQGLRDEQYV.

V gene TRBV19 combines with J gene TRBJ2-1; D may be TRBD2 (6 bases). The length of the CDR3 is 15 residues. V was clipped by 3 bases and J by 2 bases, with 11 bases between them. CDR1 LNHDA and CDR2 SQIVND come from the germline V gene (reference sequence). CDR3 region: CASSIFQRAYNEQFF. CDR3 nucleotides: TGTGCCAGTAGTATCTTCCAGCGGGCCTACAATGAGCAGTTCTTC.

The V gene is TRBV18, the J gene TRBJ2-7; the match to TRBD1 covers 7 bases. With 4 bases clipped from V and 6 bases from J, the junction kept 0 bases outside the gene matches. Germline V gene sequence: CDR1 KGHSH, CDR2 LQKENI. CDR3 length equals 11 residues. The CDR3 DNA sequence: TGTGCCAGCTCACAGGGGGCCGAGCAGTACGTC. Translated, it gives CASSQGAEQYV.

The chain recombines TRBV12-5 with TRBJ2-6, with TRBD2 as a possible D gene (5 bases). The germline V and J ends were trimmed by 3 bases and 3 bases, with 9 bases remaining between them. Germline assignment: CDR1 LGHNT and CDR2 FRNRAP. The CDR3 sequence is 15 residues long. CDR3 in DNA: TGTGCTAGTGGTTTTTGGGCGGGTGGGGCCAACGTCCTGACTTTC. As protein: CASGFWAGGANVLTF.

V and J are TRBV2 and TRBJ1-6, with a possible D match to TRBD1 (5 bases). V was trimmed by 1 base and J by 4 bases, leaving 8 bases between them. There are 15 residues in the CDR3. Germline CDR1 SNHLY, CDR2 FYNNEI. The CDR3, as DNA: TGTGCCAGCAGTGAAGGGGGGGGGTATAATTCACCCCTCCACTTT. This encodes CASSEGGGYNSPLHF.

This chain joins TRBV6-2 or TRBV6-3 and TRBJ1-4, with TRBD1 as a possible D gene (6 bases). Germline CDR1 is MNHEY and CDR2 is SVGEGT. The length of the CDR3 is 14 residues. Trimming stripped 6 bases from V and 3 bases from J, with 11 bases between. The CDR3 protein is CASSEWTANEKLFF. CDR3 nucleotide sequence: TGTGCCAGCAGCGAATGGACAGCTAATGAAAAACTGTTTTTT.

This clone was seen a handful of times. The chain joins TRBV30 to TRBJ1-6; D might be TRBD1 (6 bases). Germline V gene data show CDR1 as GTSNPN and CDR2 as SVGIG (reference sequence). Trimming took 4 bases from V and 9 from J, leaving 16 bases between them. This CDR3 spans 14 amino acids. CDR3 sequence: CAWNSRQESSPLHF. Written as DNA, the CDR3 is TGTGCCTGGAACTCGAGACAGGAGAGTTCACCCCTCCACTTT.

The chain joins TRBV6-2 or TRBV6-3 to TRBJ2-7, with TRBD1 matching 7 bases. The V gene end was trimmed by 4 bases and the J gene end by 2 bases; junction bases not matched to a gene: 5. Per germline, CDR1 MNHEY and CDR2 SVGEGT. The CDR3 loop spans 14 amino acids. For the CDR3, the DNA is TGTGCCAGCAGTTCGGACAGGCTGACCTACGAGCAGTACGTC. It is translated as CASSSDRLTYEQYV.

The chain has TRBV5-1 and TRBJ2-3, with 8 bases lining up with TRBD2. The junction had 4 bases not matched to a gene; V was cut back by 10 bases and J by 0 bases. Germline V lookup: CDR1 SGHRS, CDR2 YFSETQ. There are 13 residues in the CDR3. The CDR3 nucleotides read TGCGCCTCTACGGGGGGGAGCACAGATACGCAGTATTTT. Protein sequence: CASTGGSTDTQYF.

The V and J genes are TRBV9 and TRBJ2-3; 8 nucleotides align to TRBD2. This CDR3 has 15 residues. The V gene end was trimmed by 1 base and the J gene end by 5 bases; junction bases not matched to a gene: 6. Germline loops: CDR1 SGDLS, CDR2 YYNGEE. The CDR3 sequence: CASSVTGGARDTQYF. CDR3 bases: TGTGCCAGCAGCGTAACGGGGGGGGCCAGAGATACGCAGTATTTT.

J is TRBJ1-2 and V is TRBV6-2 or TRBV6-3; D gene uncertain. V dropped 2 bases and J dropped 2 bases, with 3 bases sitting between them. Germline-derived CDR1 and CDR2 are MNHEY and SVGEGT. The CDR3 consists of 12 residues. CDR3: CASSYTNYGYTF. The CDR3 DNA reads TGTGCCAGCAGTTACACAAACTATGGCTACACCTTC.